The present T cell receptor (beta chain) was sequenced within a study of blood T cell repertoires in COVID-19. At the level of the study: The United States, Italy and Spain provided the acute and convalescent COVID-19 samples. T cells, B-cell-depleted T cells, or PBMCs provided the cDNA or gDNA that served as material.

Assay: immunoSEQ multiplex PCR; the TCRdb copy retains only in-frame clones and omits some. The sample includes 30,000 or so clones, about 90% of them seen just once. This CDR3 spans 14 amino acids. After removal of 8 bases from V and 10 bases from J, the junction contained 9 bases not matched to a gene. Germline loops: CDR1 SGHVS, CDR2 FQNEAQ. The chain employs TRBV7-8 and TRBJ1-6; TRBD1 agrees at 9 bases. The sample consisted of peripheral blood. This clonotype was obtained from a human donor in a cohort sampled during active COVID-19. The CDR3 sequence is CASGGGQGRSPLHF. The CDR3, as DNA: TGTGCCAGCGGGGGGGGACAGGGAAGATCACCCCTCCACTTT.